This T cell receptor beta chain appears in the sequencing data of a study of blood T cell repertoires in COVID-19. Overall study: Donors in the United States, Italy and Spain gave samples during acute or convalescent COVID-19.

Across roughly 25 US areas, participants ranged in age from about 18 to 90 years. Clones were sequenced by immunoSEQ multiplex PCR, and TCRdb holds only the in-frame ones, with some missing. The sample has 210,000 or so clones, 80% seen once. Germline CDR1 MNHEY, CDR2 SVGAGI. The trim removed 6 bases at V and 2 bases at J, leaving 7 bases unmatched. The CDR3 has 15 amino acids. The rearrangement links TRBV6-5 to TRBJ2-3, with 8 nucleotides matching TRBD2. Sequencing was performed on PBMCs or T cells enriched from blood (not recorded which). The sequence came from a man between 25 and 39 years old with acute COVID-19. The CDR3 DNA sequence: TGTGCCAGCAGGCCGGGACTAGACCACACAGATACGCAGTATTTT. Protein sequence: CASRPGLDHTDTQYF.